What follows are 28 T cell receptor beta chains derived from one specimen sequenced in a study of shared clonotypes between healthy human individuals. Clones were sequenced by immunoSEQ multiplex PCR, and TCRdb holds only the in-frame ones, with some missing. This sample has under 2,500,000 clones, with almost 96% found just once. The sequenced sample was naive CD4+ T cells sorted from blood. Stated subset: CD45RA+ positively selected. The source of these receptors is a man between 18 and 29 years old in good health.

The chain joins TRBV28 to TRBJ2-7, with TRBD1 matching over 7 bases. The CDR3 is 14 residues long. With 3 bases clipped from V and 4 bases from J, the junction kept 6 bases outside the gene matches. Germline lookup yields CDR1 MDHEN and CDR2 SYDVKM. The CDR3, as DNA: TGTGCCAGCAGTTTGTGGGACAGCGCATACGAGCAGTACTTC. This translates into CASSLWDSAYEQYF.

The J gene is TRBJ1-4, the V gene TRBV30, with D possibly being TRBD1 (5 bases). Germline V gene sequence: CDR1 GTSNPN, CDR2 SVGIG (reference sequence). The CDR3 extends over 14 amino acids. V was clipped by 2 bases and J by 0 bases, with 7 bases between them. The CDR3 bases are TGTGCCTGGAGTCAGACAGCAACTAATGAAAAACTGTTTTTT. As protein: CAWSQTATNEKLFF.

The chain combines TRBV10-3 with TRBJ1-6; D remains unclear. The CDR3 consists of 16 residues. V lost 4 bases and J 0 bases, leaving 10 bases between the germline ends. Looked up from germline, CDR1 is ENHRY and CDR2 is SYGVKD. The CDR3 loop reads CAISAGPNSYNSPLHF. The CDR3 DNA follows: TGTGCCATCAGTGCCGGACCTAACTCCTATAATTCACCCCTCCACTTT.

V gene TRBV6-5 combines with J gene TRBJ2-5; 9 nucleotides align to TRBD2. V was clipped by 6 bases and J by 3 bases; unmatched bases: 5. The germline V gene encodes CDR1 MNHEY and CDR2 SVGAGI. There are 14 residues in the CDR3. The CDR3 sequence: CASRLLAGKETQYF. The CDR3 nucleotides are TGTGCCAGCAGATTGCTAGCGGGGAAAGAGACCCAGTACTTC.

The chain uses TRBV10-3 and TRBJ2-3; the match to TRBD1 covers 7 bases. V lost 0 bases to trimming and J lost 0 bases; unmatched junction nucleotides: 3. The CDR3 spans 16 residues. Germline V gives CDR1 ENHRY, CDR2 SYGVKD. The CDR3 spells CAISESGQLSTDTQYF. CDR3 in DNA: TGTGCCATCAGTGAGTCGGGACAGCTGAGCACAGATACGCAGTATTTT.

This chain joins TRBV12-5 and TRBJ2-3; D is undetermined. CDR1 is LGHNT and CDR2 is FRNRAP in the germline V gene. The ends were cut back, 8 bases at V and 7 bases at J, with 1 base in the middle. This CDR3 is built from 8 residues. The CDR3 is CASHTQYF. For the CDR3, the DNA is TGTGCTAGTCATACGCAGTATTTT.

This clone was seen a few times. At the DNA level, this CDR3 is encoded by other sequences in the same sample as well. This chain uses TRBV7-9 with TRBJ1-5, with no clear D. Germline V gives CDR1 SEHNR, CDR2 FQNEAQ (reference sequence). Trimming removed 1 base at V and 1 base at J, with 2 bases between. The CDR3 is 13 residues long. The CDR3 DNA reads as TGTGCCAGCAGCTTAGACAGCAATCAGCCCCAGCATTTT. It encodes CASSLDSNQPQHF.

Concerning this clone itself: Sequence at one end of the junction differs from germline and may be a read error. V and J are TRBV7-7 and TRBJ2-7, with 8 nucleotides matching TRBD2. The CDR3 is made up of 16 amino acids. In germline, CDR1 is SSHAT, CDR2 FNYEAQ (reference sequence). CDR3 nucleotide sequence: TGTGCTAGCAGCTTGGGGGCTCTAGCGGGCGGCTACGAGCAGTACTTC. Encoded protein: CASSLGALAGGYEQYF.

The genes are TRBV5-1 and TRBJ2-2, with D hard to call. V lost 0 bases to trimming and J lost 3 bases, with 9 bases between them. CDR1 is SGHRS and CDR2 is YFSETQ in the germline V gene. This CDR3 has 15 amino acids. CDR3 sequence (DNA): TGCGCCAGCAGCTTGGGCAGGTTAGACACCGGGGAGCTGTTTTTT. Its translation is CASSLGRLDTGELFF.

V is TRBV10-3 and J is TRBJ2-5; D unclear. CDR1 is ENHRY and CDR2 is SYGVKD in the germline V gene. V was clipped by 10 bases and J by 4 bases, with 16 bases between them. This CDR3 is built from 13 residues. CDR3 sequence reads: CATRHEARETQYF. CDR3 nucleotides: TGTGCCACCCGTCACGAGGCGCGAGAGACCCAGTACTTC.

The V and J genes are TRBV19 and TRBJ2-3; no definite D call. This CDR3 spans 12 amino acids. V was shortened by 4 bases and J by 5 bases, with 7 bases between the two germline ends. Germline CDR1 is LNHDA and CDR2 is SQIVND (reference sequence). CDR3 sequence (DNA): TGTGCCAGTAGTAACTTAAAAGATACGCAGTATTTT. This gives the protein CASSNLKDTQYF.

The rearrangement joins TRBV30 to TRBJ1-2; 10 bases fit TRBD1. J gave up 0 bases and V 5 bases, and 9 bases lay outside the gene matches. Germline CDR1 and CDR2: GTSNPN and SVGIG (reference sequence). This CDR3 is 16 amino acids long. CDR3 protein: CAWDRDRGTPNYGYTF. The CDR3 nucleotides are TGTGCCTGGGACCGGGACAGGGGAACCCCTAACTATGGCTACACCTTC.

The V gene is TRBV2, the J gene TRBJ1-1; the D gene is possibly TRBD1 (6 bases). This CDR3 is built from 14 residues. Trimming removed 4 bases at V and 5 bases at J, with 14 bases between. Germline V CDR1 and CDR2: SNHLY, FYNNEI. This chain's CDR3 is CASSASGALTEAFF. For the CDR3, the DNA is TGTGCCAGCAGTGCATCAGGGGCCTTAACTGAAGCTTTCTTT.

This clone was recorded once. The chain has TRBV7-6 and TRBJ2-5, with 7 positions matching TRBD2. Germline CDR1 and CDR2: SGHVS and FNYEAQ. V lost 5 bases to trimming and J lost 3 bases; unmatched junction nucleotides: 6. The length of the CDR3 is 14 residues. CDR3 sequence (DNA): TGTGCCAGCAGCCTGTCCAGCGGGAAAGAGACCCAGTACTTC. Protein sequence: CASSLSSGKETQYF. Full variable domain (rest looked up from reference TRBV7-6 and TRBJ2-5): GAGVSQSPRYKVTKRGQDVALRCDPISGHVSLYWYRQALGQGPEFLTYFNYEAQQDKSGLPNDRFSAERPEGSISTLTIQRTEQRDSAMYRCASSLSSGKETQYFGPGTRLLVL.

V usage is TRBV19 and J usage is TRBJ1-4; D unresolved. With 7 bases removed from V and 6 bases from J, the gap between germline ends came to 18 bases. Germline CDR1 reads LNHDA; CDR2 reads SQIVND (reference sequence). The CDR3 has 15 residues. CDR3 sequence reads: CASTREALVYEKLFF. Here the CDR3 DNA reads TGTGCCAGTACAAGGGAAGCGCTCGTGTATGAAAAACTGTTTTTT. The full variable domain, its missing parts supplied by reference TRBV19 and TRBJ1-4, is DGGITQSPKYLFRKEGQNVTLSCEQNLNHDAMYWYRQDPGQGLRLIYYSQIVNDFQKGDIAEGYSVSREKKESFPLTVTSAQKNPTAFYLCASTREALVYEKLFFGSGTQLSVL.

CDR3 nucleotides: TGTGCCAGCTCACCCCTGGATTGGGGTCCCTATGAAAAACTGTTTTTT. Amino acids: CASSPLDWGPYEKLFF. The chain has TRBV18 and TRBJ1-4; D is unclear. The germline V gene has CDR1 KGHSH and CDR2 LQKENI. Trimming stripped 3 bases from V and 6 bases from J, with 17 bases between. The CDR3 consists of 16 residues.

The J gene is TRBJ1-4, the V gene TRBV2; 8 nucleotides line up with TRBD1. The CDR3 extends over 14 amino acids. Trimming cost V 6 bases and J 7 bases; bases outside gene matches: 7. From germline, CDR1 is SNHLY and CDR2 FYNNEI. CDR3 protein: CASSTTGVVEKLFF. For the CDR3, the DNA is TGTGCCAGCAGCACGACAGGGGTGGTTGAAAAACTGTTTTTT.

This clone was found once. This sample includes further DNA sequences coding for the same CDR3. V usage is TRBV18 and J usage is TRBJ2-7; weak D call: TRBD2 (5 bases). The germline gives CDR1 KGHSH, CDR2 LQKENI. The ends were cut back, 2 bases at V and 2 bases at J, with 7 bases in the middle. The CDR3 runs to 13 residues. As DNA, the CDR3 is TGTGCCAGCTCACCAATCGGGACCTACGAGCAGTACTTC. Translation: CASSPIGTYEQYF.

The gene calls are TRBV5-6 and TRBJ2-3, with TRBD2 matching over 10 bases. The CDR3 consists of 16 residues. CDR1 and CDR2 from the germline V gene are SGHDT and YYEEEE. V trimming: 2 bases; J trimming: 2 bases; junction bases outside the gene matches: 5. The CDR3 nucleotides read TGTGCCAGCAGCTTAGGACTAGCGGATTTCACAGATACGCAGTATTTT. Amino acid sequence: CASSLGLADFTDTQYF.

This sequence joins TRBV2 and TRBJ2-5, with D possibly TRBD1 on 5 matching bases. The length of the CDR3 is 11 residues. CDR1 SNHLY and CDR2 FYNNEI come from the germline V gene. The CDR3: CGAGIGETQYF. For the CDR3, the DNA is TGTGGTGCAGGGATTGGAGAGACCCAGTACTTC.

The chain joins TRBV10-3 to TRBJ2-1, with 8 bases identical to TRBD2. CDR1 ENHRY and CDR2 SYGVKD come from the germline V gene. The trim removed 4 bases at V and 3 bases at J, leaving 11 bases unmatched. The CDR3 length is 17 residues. The CDR3 DNA sequence: TGTGCCATCAGTGGCTCTTATGAGCGGGAGATCTACAATGAGCAGTTCTTC. Translation: CAISGSYEREIYNEQFF.

The chain carries TRBV2 and TRBJ2-3; 7 bases are shared with TRBD2. Germline CDR1 reads SNHLY; CDR2 reads FYNNEI. V was clipped by 7 bases and J by 1 base; unmatched bases: 5. The CDR3 is 14 amino acids. CDR3 sequence: CASKRGVGTDTQYF. The CDR3 DNA sequence: TGTGCCAGCAAGCGGGGAGTGGGCACAGATACGCAGTATTTT.

This chain joins TRBV7-2 and TRBJ1-1, with TRBD1 as a possible D gene (5 bases). The CDR3 spans 14 residues. Between the trimmed V and J ends, which lost 5 bases and 1 base, there was a span of 11 bases. Germline V gives CDR1 SGHTA, CDR2 FQGNSA. In DNA, the CDR3 is TGTGCCAGCAGCCCGTCGACAGCGAACACTGAAGCTTTCTTT. Its protein product is CASSPSTANTEAFF.

This clone has a single count. This sequence joins TRBV28 and TRBJ2-2; TRBD2 might be the D (6 bases). CDR1 is MDHEN and CDR2 is SYDVKM in the germline V gene. The CDR3 is 13 residues long. Deletions cut 6 bases from V and 5 bases from J, with 10 bases between. CDR3 DNA: TGTGCCAGCAGAGGCGGGGAAACCGGGGAGCTGTTTTTT. Residues: CASRGGETGELFF.

The chain couples TRBV29-1 to TRBJ2-1, with 13 bases that match TRBD2. The CDR3 extends over 15 amino acids. CDR1 and CDR2 (germline): SQVTM, ANQGSEA. Trimming cost V 6 bases and J 6 bases; bases outside gene matches: 8. CDR3 sequence: CSVRRLAGGRNEQFF. CDR3 DNA sequence: TGCAGCGTACGCAGACTAGCGGGGGGTCGCAATGAGCAGTTCTTC.

V is TRBV6-1 and J is TRBJ2-7; D gene ambiguous. This CDR3 region has 13 residues. In germline, CDR1 is MNHNS, CDR2 SASEGT. The germline V and J ends were trimmed by 4 bases and 5 bases, with 12 bases remaining between them. CDR3 loop: CASSGPVADEQYF. CDR3 bases: TGTGCCAGCAGTGGACCGGTCGCGGACGAGCAGTACTTC.

This CDR3 is CASSLSPSGNYEQYF. CDR3 sequence (DNA): TGTGCCAGCAGCTTAAGCCCTAGCGGTAACTACGAGCAGTACTTC. The rearrangement joins TRBV7-2 to TRBJ2-7; 7 nucleotides line up with TRBD2. Germline CDR1 reads SGHTA; CDR2 reads FQGNSA. With V trimmed by 2 bases and J by 3 bases, 7 bases remained unmatched. The CDR3 is 15 residues long.

The gene calls are TRBV28 and TRBJ1-5; D remains ambiguous. The germline V gene encodes CDR1 MDHEN and CDR2 SYDVKM. The CDR3 has 14 residues. Trimming took off 8 bases at V and 5 bases at J, with 16 bases between the two ends. The CDR3 DNA follows: TGTGCCAGCTCGCCCCGGGCAGCGTATCAGCCCCAGCATTTT. Translating gives CASSPRAAYQPQHF.